This TCR beta chain was sequenced for a study of shared clonotypes between healthy human individuals. Study-wide points: Limitation of the genetic and exposure-history diversity represented came from the few donors.

TCRdb keeps only in-frame clones here, not all; method: immunoSEQ multiplex PCR. The table shows approximately 640,000 clones, with 90% occurring only once. On this clone itself: The target antigen is unknown.

This CDR3 spans 12 amino acids. Germline V gene data show CDR1 as SGDLS and CDR2 as YYNGEE. Trimming removed 3 bases from V and 10 bases from J, with 11 bases in between. CD45RO+ cells plus CCR7-negative CD45RA+ TemRA cells formed CD8 memory. This TCR was sampled from a man in his late teens or twenties in good health. Some clones in this sample may be carry-over from other donors' samples. Sequencing was performed on memory CD8+ T cells from PBMCs. As to subset: CD45RO+ cells pooled with CCR7-negative TemRA cells. J is TRBJ2-1 and V is TRBV9, with D possibly matching TRBD2 (6 bases). CDR3 DNA: TGTGCCAGCAGCGACCACCGGGAGGAGCAGTTCTTC. This codes for CASSDHREEQFF.